These 20 T cell receptor beta chains originate from one sample sequenced in a study of T-cell reconstitution after alpha-beta-depleted transplantation in children. The TCRbeta library was prepared with unique molecular identifiers. TCRdb re-analysed the PCR reads in MiXCR, keeping a single row per CDR3 protein. This table has 200,000 to 250,000 distinct CDR3 sequences, roughly a tenth appearing once. This sample comprised PBMCs from the stem cell graft donor, obtained from the stem cell graft. These receptors all stem from a human donor who donated a stem cell graft to a child with SCID.

This clonotype was seen ten or more times. The chain recombines TRBV5-1 with TRBJ1-4; maybe TRBD1 (5 bases). V was cut by 4 bases and J by 7 bases, with 29 bases left in between. CDR3 length: 19 amino acids. Per the germline V gene, CDR1 is SGHRS and CDR2 is YFSETQ. DNA of the CDR3: TGCGCCAGCAGCCCCGATATCGGGACCCTGACCGGCGGGAGTGAAAAACTGTTTTTT. Encoded protein: CASSPDIGTLTGGSEKLFF.

This clonotype was found many times. The chain uses TRBV6-1 and TRBJ2-2; possible D gene TRBD2, 5 bases. The length of the CDR3 is 18 residues. In germline, CDR1 is MNHNS, CDR2 SASEGT. Trimming took off 6 bases at V and 2 bases at J, with 22 bases between the two ends. The CDR3 here is CASRLQPTAETNTGELFF. Written as DNA, the CDR3 is TGTGCCAGCAGGCTACAGCCTACAGCGGAGACCAACACCGGGGAGCTGTTTTTT.

At least ten counts were recorded for this clonotype. The chain has TRBV29-1 and TRBJ2-2, with D uncertain. Per the germline V gene, CDR1 is SQVTM and CDR2 is ANQGSEA. Trimming pared 1 base from V and 0 bases from J, leaving 12 bases between. The CDR3 length is 16 residues. The CDR3 DNA sequence: TGCAGCGTTGAAGGAAAGGGCGACACGAACACCGGGGAGCTGTTTTTT. It codes for CSVEGKGDTNTGELFF.

The chain combines TRBV12-3 or TRBV12-4 with TRBJ1-2; possible D gene TRBD1, 5 bases. Trimming stripped 6 bases from V and 8 bases from J, with 19 bases between. The CDR3 totals 14 residues. CDR3: CASRDKPLPGGYTF. DNA of the CDR3: TGTGCCAGCAGGGACAAACCTCTACCGGGCGGCTACACCTTC.

This clonotype was seen many times. V gene TRBV6-1 combines with J gene TRBJ2-1, with 9 bases identical to TRBD2. Germline V CDR1 and CDR2: MNHNS, SASEGT. With V trimmed by 6 bases and J by 2 bases, 5 bases remained unmatched. CDR3 length: 15 residues. The CDR3 coding sequence is TGTGCCAGCAGGGCAGAGCGGGGGGCCTACAATGAGCAGTTCTTC. Residues: CASRAERGAYNEQFF.

This clonotype was counted many times. The chain links TRBV12-3 or TRBV12-4 to TRBJ1-6; D gene uncertain. There are 15 residues in the CDR3. V was shortened by 3 bases and J by 14 bases, with 20 bases between the two germline ends. Here the CDR3 DNA reads TGTGCCAGCAGTTTGGGCGGACTTACAATTCAGGCCCTCCACTTT. Amino acid sequence: CASSLGGLTIQALHF.

This clonotype appeared many times. The J gene is TRBJ2-3, the V gene TRBV5-1; either TRBD1 or TRBD2 may fit D (5 bases each). The CDR3 totals 16 residues. Germline V gene sequence: CDR1 SGHRS, CDR2 YFSETQ. The ends were cut back, 1 base at V and 2 bases at J, with 14 bases in the middle. The DNA for the CDR3 is TGCGCCAGCAGCTTGTTTGGGACCTGGTCCACAGATACGCAGTATTTT. This codes for CASSLFGTWSTDTQYF.

This clonotype occurred many times. V gene TRBV6-1 combines with J gene TRBJ2-4, with TRBD2 as a possible D gene (6 bases). Germline V lookup: CDR1 MNHNS, CDR2 SASEGT. The CDR3 totals 16 residues. Trimming pared 2 bases from V and 2 bases from J, leaving 13 bases between. The CDR3 bases are TGTGCCAGCAGTGAAACGGGAGTCGGGTCCAAAAACATTCAGTACTTC. This gives the protein CASSETGVGSKNIQYF.

This clonotype was seen at least ten times. The chain recombines TRBV5-1 with TRBJ1-3; 10 positions agree with TRBD1. Trimming at V came to 4 bases and at J to 4 bases, leaving 8 bases not matched to a gene. The CDR3 has 16 amino acids. Germline-derived CDR1 and CDR2 are SGHRS and YFSETQ. As DNA, the CDR3 is TGCGCCAGCAGCGAACTTGGACAGGGGGACGGAAACACCATATATTTT. It codes for CASSELGQGDGNTIYF.

This rearrangement joins TRBV5-1 to TRBJ2-5, with a possible D match to TRBD2 (5 bases). V shed 3 bases and J shed 5 bases, with 14 bases lying between them. The CDR3 sequence is 14 residues long. Germline values: CDR1 SGHRS, CDR2 YFSETQ. DNA for the CDR3: TGCGCCAGCAGCTCCTTGGGCGGGTCGGAGACCCAGTACTTC. Translated: CASSSLGGSETQYF.

This clonotype showed up many times. In nucleotides, the CDR3 is TGCAGTGCTAGAAGTAGGGGCCTCAATCAGCCCCAGCATTTT. It codes for CSARSRGLNQPQHF. This chain uses TRBV20-1 with TRBJ1-5, with a possible D match to TRBD1 (5 bases). V lost 2 bases and J 3 bases, leaving 11 bases between the germline ends. CDR1 is DFQATT, CDR2 SNEGSKA, per germline (reference sequence). The CDR3 is 14 residues long.

This clonotype was counted ten times or more. The chain combines TRBV20-1 with TRBJ2-5; tentative D call: TRBD2 (6 bases). Germline V gene sequence: CDR1 DFQATT, CDR2 SNEGSKA (reference sequence). V lost 4 bases, J lost 5 bases, and 11 bases lay in between. The CDR3 is 12 amino acids. The CDR3 spells CSATLTSETQYF. CDR3 in DNA: TGCAGTGCTACCCTGACTAGTGAGACCCAGTACTTC.

This clonotype came up many times. The rearrangement joins TRBV3-1 to TRBJ2-3, with 7 bases lining up with TRBD1. The junction had 8 bases not matched to a gene; V was cut back by 4 bases and J by 1 base. The CDR3 totals 16 residues. CDR1 is LGHDT and CDR2 is YNNKEL in the germline V gene (reference sequence). The DNA for the CDR3 is TGTGCCAGCAGCCCGCGGACAGGACGTGGCACAGATACGCAGTATTTT. Translating it yields CASSPRTGRGTDTQYF.

This clonotype was observed at least ten times. The V call is TRBV7-2, the J call TRBJ1-5, with 11 nucleotides matching TRBD1. The germline V gene has CDR1 SGHTA and CDR2 FQGNSA. Unmatched junction bases numbered 7, after V lost 5 bases and J lost 7 bases. The CDR3 is 15 amino acids. The CDR3 here is CASSQWTGGEQPQHF. The CDR3 DNA reads as TGTGCCAGCAGCCAATGGACAGGGGGCGAACAGCCCCAGCATTTT.

This clonotype was counted many times. The J gene is TRBJ2-5, the V gene TRBV4-3; D tentatively fits TRBD1 or TRBD2 (6 bases each). Trimming removed 0 bases from V and 2 bases from J, with 10 bases in between. This CDR3 has 15 amino acids. The germline V gene encodes CDR1 LGHNA and CDR2 YSLEER. CDR3 amino acids: CASSQETGAQETQYF. In DNA form, the CDR3 reads TGCGCCAGCAGCCAAGAAACGGGGGCACAAGAGACCCAGTACTTC.

The chain carries TRBV3-1 and TRBJ2-1; D assignment may be TRBD1 or TRBD2 (5 bases each). The V end lost 4 bases, the J end lost 10 bases, and 14 bases lay between the germline ends. CDR3 length: 13 residues. Per the germline V gene, CDR1 is LGHDT and CDR2 is YNNKEL (reference sequence). This CDR3 reads CASSLLGTLEQFF. Here the CDR3 DNA reads TGTGCCAGCAGCCTCCTTGGGACGCTCGAGCAGTTCTTC.

The table lists this clonotype with many counts. The chain employs TRBV4-3 and TRBJ2-3; D is uncertain. In germline, CDR1 is LGHNA, CDR2 YSLEER. The CDR3 runs 15 residues. V lost 0 bases and J lost 6, with 13 bases in between. CDR3 loop: CASSQDRRPTDTQYF. The CDR3 nucleotides are TGCGCCAGCAGCCAAGACAGGCGACCCACGGATACGCAGTATTTT.

The table lists this clonotype with many counts. V gene TRBV6-6 combines with J gene TRBJ2-3; D remains unclear. Trimming cost V 0 bases and J 5 bases, with 3 bases left between them. CDR1 and CDR2 (germline): MNHNY, SVGAGI (reference sequence). This CDR3 has 12 residues. In DNA form, the CDR3 reads TGTGCCAGCAGTTACTCCGGAGATACGCAGTATTTT. This gives the protein CASSYSGDTQYF.

This clonotype was observed many times. The rearrangement joins TRBV5-1 to TRBJ2-1, with D possibly TRBD1 on 5 matching bases. This CDR3 comprises 14 residues. The germline V gene encodes CDR1 SGHRS and CDR2 YFSETQ. V dropped 0 bases and J dropped 7 bases, with 11 bases sitting between them. In nucleotides, the CDR3 is TGCGCCAGCAGCTTGGCGGCAGGGTGGAATGAGCAGTTCTTC. Its translation: CASSLAAGWNEQFF.

This clonotype was counted ten times or more. This chain links TRBV20-1 with TRBJ2-1, with 7 positions matching TRBD2. From germline, CDR1 is DFQATT and CDR2 SNEGSKA (reference sequence). The CDR3 extends over 14 amino acids. V lost 4 bases to trimming and J lost 4 bases; unmatched junction nucleotides: 7. The CDR3 loop reads CSATSGITYNEQFF. The DNA of the CDR3 is TGCAGTGCTACCAGCGGGATCACTTACAATGAGCAGTTCTTC.